This note documents a single T cell receptor (beta chain) sequence. This record belongs to a study of beta chain features in type 1 diabetes. Germline V gives CDR1 SGHTS, CDR2 YDEGEE. The CDR3 is made up of 12 amino acids. Trimming took 5 bases from V and 6 from J; bases not matched to a gene: 5. The isolated RNA, all of it, was reverse transcribed, so expressed TCRB transcripts were what got sequenced. TCRdb keeps only in-frame clones here, not all; method: immunoSEQ multiplex PCR. The profile shows about 360,000 clones, 10% to 15% of them singletons. The origin of this receptor is a man aged 18 to 29 in good health. The sequencing sample was made of naive CD4+ T cells from blood. This chain uses TRBV5-8 with TRBJ2-7; TRBD1 matches at 7 bases. CDR3 nucleotide sequence: TGTGCCAGCAGACGGACAGGAGGCGAGCAGTACTTC. It specifies CASRRTGGEQYF.